This is a list of T cell receptor beta chains from one sample in a study of identical twins. Via MiXCR, TCRdb re-called the 5' RACE reads, giving one row per CDR3 protein. The data contain about 720,000 distinct CDR3 sequences, about 18% of them singletons. This sample was also put to use in a study of T cells expressing NK-cell markers.

The sequenced sample consisted of PBMCs. All receptors come from a woman aged 18-29 years in good health. CDR3s include the opening cysteine and the closing phenylalanine or tryptophan. Fields, in order: J gene, clone size, D gene, V gene, CDR3 protein, CDR3 DNA. A D gene is named only where the DNA matches it firmly. Clone size is given for some rows only: seen once, a few or many times, or a class if the clone is expanded.

J gene: TRBJ2-1; clone size: NA; D gene: NA; V gene: TRBV28; CDR3 protein: CAVDREGNEQFF; CDR3 DNA: TGTGCGGTGGACAGGGAGGGGAATGAGCAGTTCTTC
J gene: TRBJ2-1; clone size: few; D gene: TRBD2; V gene: TRBV5-1; CDR3 protein: CASSLILAGGLLTAFF; CDR3 DNA: TGCGCCAGCAGCTTGATACTAGCGGGGGGCCTACTCACGGCGTTCTTC
J gene: TRBJ2-3; clone size: NA; D gene: TRBD2; V gene: TRBV25-1; CDR3 protein: CASMNLGLAGVGSEQYF; CDR3 DNA: TGTGCCAGCATGAACCTTGGACTAGCGGGAGTGGGGAGCGAGCAGTATTTT
J gene: TRBJ1-6; clone size: few; D gene: NA; V gene: TRBV6-1; CDR3 protein: CASSEARSSPLHF; CDR3 DNA: TGTGCCAGCAGTGAAGCGCGGAGTTCACCCCTCCACTTT
J gene: TRBJ2-1; clone size: few; D gene: TRBD2; V gene: TRBV20-1; CDR3 protein: CSAEDGTSGFF; CDR3 DNA: TGCAGTGCTGAGGATGGGACTAGCGGGTTCTTC
J gene: TRBJ2-1; clone size: NA; D gene: NA; V gene: TRBV7-2; CDR3 protein: CASSLQRASNEQFF; CDR3 DNA: TGTGCCAGCAGCCTCCAAAGAGCGAGCAATGAGCAGTTCTTC
J gene: TRBJ2-2; clone size: NA; D gene: NA; V gene: TRBV12-3/TRBV12-4; CDR3 protein: CASSFLVSNTGELFF; CDR3 DNA: TGTGCCAGCAGTTTTTTAGTGTCGAACACCGGGGAGCTGTTTTTT
J gene: TRBJ2-1; clone size: many; D gene: TRBD2; V gene: TRBV27; CDR3 protein: CASSLGGKQFF; CDR3 DNA: TGTGCCAGCAGTTTGGGGGGGAAGCAGTTCTTC
J gene: TRBJ2-5; clone size: once; D gene: NA; V gene: TRBV9; CDR3 protein: CASSVAVGEVETQYF; CDR3 DNA: TGTGCCAGCAGCGTAGCTGTTGGAGAAGTGGAGACCCAGTACTTC
J gene: TRBJ1-2; clone size: NA; D gene: NA; V gene: TRBV5-1; CDR3 protein: CASGVSNYGYTF; CDR3 DNA: TGCGCCAGCGGAGTCTCTAACTATGGCTACACCTTC
J gene: TRBJ1-4; clone size: NA; D gene: NA; V gene: TRBV12-3/TRBV12-4; CDR3 protein: CASSLGQFEKLFF; CDR3 DNA: TGTGCCAGCAGTTTAGGACAGTTTGAAAAACTGTTTTTT
J gene: TRBJ2-5; clone size: NA; D gene: TRBD2; V gene: TRBV20-1; CDR3 protein: CSALAGGSQTQYF; CDR3 DNA: TGCAGTGCCTTAGCGGGGGGTAGTCAGACCCAGTACTTC
J gene: TRBJ2-1; clone size: NA; D gene: TRBD2; V gene: TRBV12-5; CDR3 protein: CASGPHRGGSPDEQFF; CDR3 DNA: TGTGCTAGTGGTCCCCACCGGGGCGGGAGCCCCGATGAGCAGTTCTTC
J gene: TRBJ1-1; clone size: NA; D gene: NA; V gene: TRBV20-1; CDR3 protein: CSARDSGTLNTEAFF; CDR3 DNA: TGCAGTGCTAGAGATTCGGGCACCTTGAACACTGAAGCTTTCTTT
J gene: TRBJ2-7; clone size: NA; D gene: TRBD1; V gene: TRBV7-9; CDR3 protein: CASSPGQGAHRREQYF; CDR3 DNA: TGTGCCAGCAGCCCCGGACAGGGGGCCCACCGACGGGAGCAGTACTTC
J gene: TRBJ2-3; clone size: NA; D gene: TRBD2; V gene: TRBV10-3; CDR3 protein: CASSGGATDTQYF; CDR3 DNA: TGTGCCTCCAGCGGGGGGGCAACAGATACGCAGTATTTT
J gene: TRBJ2-7; clone size: NA; D gene: NA; V gene: TRBV6-5; CDR3 protein: CASSYSGLPFSEYEQYF; CDR3 DNA: TGTGCCAGCAGTTACTCGGGACTCCCCTTTTCGGAATACGAGCAGTACTTC
J gene: TRBJ2-1; clone size: few; D gene: NA; V gene: TRBV30; CDR3 protein: CAWITGFPYNEQFF; CDR3 DNA: TGTGCCTGGATCACAGGGTTCCCCTACAATGAGCAGTTCTTC
J gene: TRBJ2-1; clone size: NA; D gene: NA; V gene: TRBV9; CDR3 protein: CASSVMASAGNEQFF; CDR3 DNA: TGTGCCAGCAGCGTAATGGCTAGCGCGGGCAATGAGCAGTTCTTC
J gene: TRBJ2-1; clone size: few; D gene: NA; V gene: TRBV7-9; CDR3 protein: CASSLGSINEQFF; CDR3 DNA: TGTGCCAGCAGCTTAGGTAGTATCAATGAGCAGTTCTTC
J gene: TRBJ1-3; clone size: NA; D gene: NA; V gene: TRBV7-2; CDR3 protein: CASSLVGGALGNTIYF; CDR3 DNA: TGTGCCAGCAGCTTAGTGGGGGGGGCGCTCGGAAACACCATATATTTT
J gene: TRBJ2-7; clone size: NA; D gene: TRBD2; V gene: TRBV6-2/TRBV6-3; CDR3 protein: CAASIDPAGVHEQYF; CDR3 DNA: TGTGCCGCTTCCATTGACCCAGCGGGAGTCCACGAGCAGTACTTC
J gene: TRBJ2-1; clone size: NA; D gene: TRBD1; V gene: TRBV24-1; CDR3 protein: CATSVGTGAGDEQFF; CDR3 DNA: TGTGCCACCAGTGTTGGGACAGGGGCAGGCGATGAGCAGTTCTTC
J gene: TRBJ1-6; clone size: NA; D gene: TRBD1; V gene: TRBV6-1; CDR3 protein: CASRRLQGVSPLHF; CDR3 DNA: TGTGCCAGCAGGAGACTACAGGGGGTCTCACCCCTCCACTTT
J gene: TRBJ2-2; clone size: NA; D gene: NA; V gene: TRBV29-1; CDR3 protein: CSVAKTGELFF; CDR3 DNA: TGCAGCGTTGCGAAGACCGGGGAGCTGTTTTTT
J gene: TRBJ2-1; clone size: NA; D gene: NA; V gene: TRBV7-3; CDR3 protein: CASSLRSSDNEQFF; CDR3 DNA: TGTGCCAGCAGCTTAAGGTCGTCAGACAATGAGCAGTTCTTC
J gene: TRBJ2-1; clone size: NA; D gene: NA; V gene: TRBV12-3/TRBV12-4; CDR3 protein: CASSFATSYNEQFF; CDR3 DNA: TGTGCCAGCAGTTTCGCCACTAGCTACAATGAGCAGTTCTTC
J gene: TRBJ2-2; clone size: few; D gene: TRBD1; V gene: TRBV12-3/TRBV12-4; CDR3 protein: CASTWGTGLAGELFF; CDR3 DNA: TGTGCCAGCACCTGGGGGACAGGGCTTGCCGGGGAGCTGTTTTTT
J gene: TRBJ1-2; clone size: few; D gene: NA; V gene: TRBV12-3/TRBV12-4; CDR3 protein: CASREGGSSYGYTF; CDR3 DNA: TGTGCCAGTAGAGAGGGGGGTAGTAGCTATGGCTACACCTTC
J gene: TRBJ1-4; clone size: NA; D gene: NA; V gene: TRBV5-1; CDR3 protein: CASSLVSTTNEKLFF; CDR3 DNA: TGCGCCAGCAGCTTGGTCAGCACAACTAATGAAAAACTGTTTTTT
J gene: TRBJ2-7; clone size: few; D gene: TRBD2; V gene: TRBV12-3/TRBV12-4; CDR3 protein: CATRLAGGEEQYF; CDR3 DNA: TGTGCCACCAGACTAGCGGGAGGTGAAGAGCAGTACTTC
J gene: TRBJ2-2; clone size: NA; D gene: NA; V gene: TRBV5-6; CDR3 protein: CASSLIYRANTGELFF; CDR3 DNA: TGTGCCAGCAGCTTGATCTACAGGGCGAACACCGGGGAGCTGTTTTTT
J gene: TRBJ2-7; clone size: few; D gene: NA; V gene: TRBV5-1; CDR3 protein: CASSPGDSSYEQYF; CDR3 DNA: TGCGCCAGCAGCCCGGGGGACAGCTCCTACGAGCAGTACTTC
J gene: TRBJ2-7; clone size: NA; D gene: NA; V gene: TRBV15; CDR3 protein: CATSREAGYEQYF; CDR3 DNA: TGTGCCACCAGCAGAGAGGCCGGATACGAGCAGTACTTC
J gene: TRBJ2-1; clone size: NA; D gene: TRBD2; V gene: TRBV12-3/TRBV12-4; CDR3 protein: CASSYTLGGAYNEQFF; CDR3 DNA: TGTGCCAGCAGCTACACTCTCGGGGGGGCTTACAATGAGCAGTTCTTC
J gene: TRBJ2-1; clone size: few; D gene: TRBD1; V gene: TRBV5-1; CDR3 protein: CASSWKTGGSVNEQFF; CDR3 DNA: TGCGCCAGCAGCTGGAAGACAGGGGGCTCGGTCAATGAGCAGTTCTTC
J gene: TRBJ1-2; clone size: NA; D gene: NA; V gene: TRBV12-3/TRBV12-4; CDR3 protein: CASSGNGDYGYTF; CDR3 DNA: TGTGCCAGCAGCGGGAACGGGGACTATGGCTACACCTTC
J gene: TRBJ1-1; clone size: NA; D gene: NA; V gene: TRBV29-1; CDR3 protein: CSVTPYSGGEAFF; CDR3 DNA: TGCAGCGTTACCCCTTACTCCGGGGGTGAAGCTTTCTTT
J gene: TRBJ2-2; clone size: NA; D gene: TRBD2; V gene: TRBV28; CDR3 protein: CASSLRTSGAGELFF; CDR3 DNA: TGTGCCAGCAGTTTGAGGACTAGCGGGGCCGGGGAGCTGTTTTTT
J gene: TRBJ1-2; clone size: many; D gene: NA; V gene: TRBV12-3/TRBV12-4; CDR3 protein: CASSSGPYYGYTF; CDR3 DNA: TGTGCCAGCAGCAGCGGGCCATACTATGGCTACACCTTC
J gene: TRBJ1-2; clone size: NA; D gene: NA; V gene: TRBV3-1; CDR3 protein: CASSQDAGYGYTF; CDR3 DNA: TGTGCCAGCAGCCAAGATGCAGGATATGGCTACACCTTC
J gene: TRBJ2-1; clone size: NA; D gene: NA; V gene: TRBV10-3; CDR3 protein: CAISLLLRGEQFF; CDR3 DNA: TGTGCCATCAGTCTCCTTCTCCGGGGTGAGCAGTTCTTC
J gene: TRBJ2-1; clone size: many; D gene: NA; V gene: TRBV20-1; CDR3 protein: CSAGSYNEQFF; CDR3 DNA: TGCAGTGCCGGCTCCTACAATGAGCAGTTCTTC
J gene: TRBJ2-7; clone size: few; D gene: TRBD2; V gene: TRBV7-7; CDR3 protein: CASSFSAGDEQYF; CDR3 DNA: TGTGCTAGCAGCTTTTCGGCGGGGGACGAGCAGTACTTC
J gene: TRBJ2-3; clone size: few; D gene: NA; V gene: TRBV6-5; CDR3 protein: CASSYFVGAGTDTQYF; CDR3 DNA: TGTGCCAGCAGTTATTTTGTGGGAGCAGGCACAGATACGCAGTATTTT
J gene: TRBJ2-3; clone size: few; D gene: TRBD2; V gene: TRBV7-2; CDR3 protein: CASSLLAGVADTQYF; CDR3 DNA: TGTGCCAGCAGCTTACTAGCGGGAGTGGCAGATACGCAGTATTTT
J gene: TRBJ2-5; clone size: many; D gene: NA; V gene: TRBV10-3; CDR3 protein: CAISTAGVETQYF; CDR3 DNA: TGTGCCATCAGCACGGCAGGGGTAGAGACCCAGTACTTC
J gene: TRBJ2-1; clone size: NA; D gene: NA; V gene: TRBV2; CDR3 protein: CASSEDGGSGNNEQFF; CDR3 DNA: TGTGCCAGCAGTGAGGATGGAGGGAGCGGAAACAATGAGCAGTTCTTC
J gene: TRBJ1-1; clone size: NA; D gene: NA; V gene: TRBV20-1; CDR3 protein: CSARTSLMNTEAFF; CDR3 DNA: TGCAGTGCTAGGACCAGCCTTATGAACACTGAAGCTTTCTTT
J gene: TRBJ2-1; clone size: NA; D gene: NA; V gene: TRBV29-1; CDR3 protein: CSVRREAYNEQFF; CDR3 DNA: TGCAGCGTTCGTAGAGAAGCATACAATGAGCAGTTCTTC
J gene: TRBJ2-4; clone size: few; D gene: NA; V gene: TRBV7-9; CDR3 protein: CASSSTQAKNIQYF; CDR3 DNA: TGTGCCAGCAGCTCAACCCAAGCCAAAAACATTCAGTACTTC
J gene: TRBJ2-7; clone size: few; D gene: NA; V gene: TRBV7-9; CDR3 protein: CASSSSAGEEQYF; CDR3 DNA: TGTGCCAGCAGCTCGTCAGCCGGGGAAGAGCAGTACTTC
J gene: TRBJ2-7; clone size: few; D gene: TRBD2; V gene: TRBV7-2; CDR3 protein: CASSLGTINEQYF; CDR3 DNA: TGTGCCAGCAGCCTCGGGACTATTAACGAGCAGTACTTC
J gene: TRBJ1-6; clone size: NA; D gene: NA; V gene: TRBV20-1; CDR3 protein: CSARDGRGNSPLHF; CDR3 DNA: TGCAGTGCTAGAGACGGTCGGGGTAATTCACCCCTCCACTTT
J gene: TRBJ2-7; clone size: NA; D gene: TRBD2; V gene: TRBV12-3/TRBV12-4; CDR3 protein: CASSYFSGRAAEQYF; CDR3 DNA: TGTGCCAGCAGTTACTTCAGCGGGAGGGCCGCCGAGCAGTACTTC
J gene: TRBJ2-7; clone size: few; D gene: NA; V gene: TRBV5-1; CDR3 protein: CASSLGPNEQYF; CDR3 DNA: TGCGCCAGCAGCTTGGGCCCTAACGAGCAGTACTTC
J gene: TRBJ2-5; clone size: NA; D gene: TRBD1; V gene: TRBV29-1; CDR3 protein: CSVSLDRAETQYF; CDR3 DNA: TGCAGCGTTTCCCTTGACAGGGCTGAGACCCAGTACTTC
J gene: TRBJ2-7; clone size: few; D gene: NA; V gene: TRBV6-2/TRBV6-3; CDR3 protein: CASAADRYYEQYF; CDR3 DNA: TGTGCCAGCGCGGCGGACAGATACTACGAGCAGTACTTC
J gene: TRBJ1-4; clone size: few; D gene: NA; V gene: TRBV5-1; CDR3 protein: CASKLQGSNEKLFF; CDR3 DNA: TGCGCCAGCAAGCTTCAGGGATCCAATGAAAAACTGTTTTTT